A single T cell receptor (beta chain) is shown here with its context. Its antigen remains unidentified. Participants had chemo-refractory metastatic non-small-cell lung cancer and were treated with focal radiation plus ipilimumab CTLA-4 blockade. These data come from a study of radiotherapy plus CTLA-4 blockade in lung cancer. Broader study findings: Interferon-beta, together with early blood T cell clone dynamics, reportedly best predicted response. Expansion of tumor-derived TCR clones was observed in blood after radiotherapy plus ipilimumab.

With V trimmed by 2 bases and J by 0 bases, 4 bases remained unmatched. The CDR3 runs to 15 residues. Germline V gene data show CDR1 as SGHAT and CDR2 as FQNNGV. Libraries were prepared by immunoSEQ multiplex PCR; TCRdb keeps only in-frame clonotypes and omits some of them. The sample lists approximately 46,000 clones; roughly 84% were seen once. The V gene is TRBV11-2, the J gene TRBJ2-7, with 7 bases identical to TRBD2. The TCR originated in a human donor with non-small cell lung cancer whose response to radiotherapy plus ipilimumab could not be evaluated. The sample consisted of peripheral blood, taken from a patient treated with radiotherapy plus ipilimumab. This CDR3 is CASSLRTGGSYEQYF. CDR3 DNA: TGTGCCAGCAGCTTACGGACGGGAGGCTCCTACGAGCAGTACTTC.